This passage covers 6 T cell receptor beta chains from one sample sequenced in a study of cytotoxic CD8 clonotypes in ibrutinib-treated CLL. Repertoires were generated with immunoSEQ multiplex PCR, while TCRdb's copy carries only in-frame clones and drops some. The sample gives about 130,000 clones, about four fifths of which show up once; roughly 12% is in the top ten. The material was PBMCs, obtained after 12 months of ibrutinib treatment. Source of these receptors: a human donor with chronic lymphocytic leukemia.

This sequence joins TRBV7-2 and TRBJ2-7; 8 bases are a match to TRBD2. There are 15 residues in the CDR3. Germline values: CDR1 SGHTA, CDR2 FQGNSA. The V gene end was trimmed by 6 bases and the J gene end by 4 bases; junction bases not matched to a gene: 11. Here the CDR3 DNA reads TGTGCCAGCAGGCCAACTAGCGGAGGGGTTTACGAGCAGTACTTC. Amino acid sequence: CASRPTSGGVYEQYF.

The chain carries TRBV5-1 and TRBJ2-3; 7 bases map to TRBD1. The CDR3 sequence is 18 residues long. In germline, CDR1 is SGHRS, CDR2 YFSETQ. Germline trimming cut 1 base from V and 0 bases from J; bases unmatched to any gene: 11. The CDR3 sequence is CASSLFGTVMTSTDTQYF. The CDR3 DNA follows: TGCGCCAGCAGCTTGTTTGGGACAGTGATGACGAGCACAGATACGCAGTATTTT.

The CDR3 sequence is CASSRGTGGSQPQHF. The CDR3, as DNA: TGTGCCAGTAGCCGAGGGACAGGGGGTTCTCAGCCCCAGCATTTT. The J gene is TRBJ1-5, the V gene TRBV19, with TRBD1 matching 11 bases. Germline V lookup: CDR1 LNHDA, CDR2 SQIVND (reference sequence). Trimming removed 6 bases from V and 6 bases from J; junction bases left unmatched: 7. The CDR3 has 15 residues.

CDR3 in amino acids: CASSSAGYGYTF. The CDR3 DNA is TGTGCCAGCAGTTCCGCGGGGTATGGCTACACCTTC. V gene TRBV28 combines with J gene TRBJ1-2; D is unresolved. V dropped 4 bases and J dropped 5 bases, with 8 bases sitting between them. There are 12 residues in the CDR3. CDR1 is MDHEN and CDR2 is SYDVKM in the germline V gene.

This chain links TRBV18 with TRBJ1-4; D not resolved. Trimming cost V 8 bases and J 1 base, with 11 bases left between them. This CDR3 has 14 residues. CDR1 and CDR2 from the germline V gene are KGHSH and LQKENI. The CDR3, as DNA: TGTGCCAGCACTAGGATGGGAACTAATGAAAAACTGTTTTTT. Translating gives CASTRMGTNEKLFF.

V usage is TRBV7-6 and J usage is TRBJ1-1; 7 bases match TRBD1. This CDR3 is built from 16 residues. The germline V gene has CDR1 SGHVS and CDR2 FNYEAQ. V trimming: 4 bases; J trimming: 0 bases; junction bases outside the gene matches: 8. CDR3 in amino acids: CASSSPGGLMNTEAFF. CDR3 in DNA: TGTGCCAGCAGCTCCCCAGGGGGACTGATGAACACTGAAGCTTTCTTT.